This T cell receptor (beta chain) was sequenced during a study of blood T cell repertoires in COVID-19. Across the study: Both acute and convalescent COVID-19 samples were obtained from the United States, Italy and Spain.

Germline CDR1 and CDR2: SGHTA and FQGNSA. V shed 1 base, J shed 15 bases, and the junction held 7 bases outside the gene matches. The CDR3 has 13 residues. Original processing methods: From reference gene primer amplification, estimates of nucleated cell counts were derived. Method: immunoSEQ multiplex PCR; TCRdb's copy keeps in-frame clones and lacks some. Clone size and V and J calls were adopted from that table, with D and trimming inferred from the DNA. The sample contains about 210,000 clones, around 91% of which appear only once. The J gene is TRBJ1-5, the V gene TRBV7-2; the match to TRBD1 covers 9 bases. This receptor was taken from a woman aged 40 to 55 with acute or convalescent COVID-19. The sequencing sample was made of peripheral blood. The CDR3 loop reads CASSLDTGGRRHF. In DNA form, the CDR3 reads TGTGCCAGCAGCTTAGATACAGGGGGCAGGCGGCATTTT.